This paragraph covers one T cell receptor beta chain sequence. Its specificity is not known. Measured with immunoSEQ multiplex PCR; TCRdb has only the in-frame clones, and not every one. The sample includes 20,000 to 25,000 clones, 82% of them seen just once. The data are from a study of graft-versus-host responses after intestinal transplantation. General study points: Graft-versus-host to host-versus-graft clonal ratios in allografts were high in patients with graft-donor T cell macrochimerism. The study associated peak circulating GvH clone levels with early post-transplant HvG declines. Detected in recipient marrow were GvH clones, some of which were first observed in ileum or blood.

There are 15 residues in the CDR3. Trimming removed 2 bases from V and 5 bases from J, with 16 bases in between. CDR1 and CDR2 (germline): SGHDT, YYEEEE. This chain connects TRBV5-6 to TRBJ2-5; D not resolved. The sequence came from a human donor who was the organ donor for an intestinal transplant. The sequencing used unstimulated CD8+ T cells sorted from spleen or lymph node cells, collected before transplant. The CDR3 loop reads CASSFLPPTAETQYF. CDR3 bases: TGTGCCAGCAGCTTCCTCCCTCCGACGGCGGAGACCCAGTACTTC.